This TCR beta chain was identified during a study of T cell repertoires in cytomegalovirus infection. Study in general: Both a matching HLA type and CMV infection were indicated by public TCR beta signatures. Broader study findings: Across the ex vivo response, the dominant clonotypes were HLA-C-restricted CMV-specific TCR beta clonotypes. People with CMV and the relevant HLA were identified by cumulative public TCR beta family frequency.

This clonotype occurred a few times. Its antigen is currently unknown. TCRdb fed the reads into MiXCR, producing one record per CDR3 protein. The table records fewer than 1,000,000 distinct CDR3 sequences, more than 25% of them present only once. The germline CDR1 and CDR2 sequences are SGHTA and FQGNSA. V shed 3 bases and J 5 bases; nucleotides not matched to a gene: 9. The CDR3 length is 15 residues. The V call is TRBV7-2, the J call TRBJ2-5, with 7 bases that match TRBD2. Sequenced here: cultured CD8+ T cells from PBMCs, sampled from culture after CMV antigen stimulation. The clonotype comes from a human donor in good health (CMV status not recorded). Some clones in this sample may be carry-over from other donors' samples. In nucleotides, the CDR3 is TGTGCCAGCAGCTTGACCCGATGGGGGGGGGAGACCCAGTACTTC. The encoded protein is CASSLTRWGGETQYF.